These 4 T cell receptor beta chains were all obtained from the same sample, sequenced in a study of T cells in women clearing cervical HPV infection. The table came from immunoSEQ multiplex PCR; TCRdb's copy has only in-frame clones and leaves some out. The sample includes 15,000 or so clones. Sample: blood buffy coat. The receptor source for this set is a woman aged 18 to 75 with a cervical HPV16 infection that either progressed to CIN3+ or cleared (not recorded which).

This clone is called medium-sized based on its frequency. The DNA ends 3 residues before the CDR3 does, and the rest of the CDR3 is filled in from the germline J gene. Other DNA sequences in this sample translate to the same CDR3. This rearrangement joins TRBV7-9 to TRBJ1-5; 7 bases are a match to TRBD1. Trimming took 5 bases from V and 7 from J; bases not matched to a gene: 2. CDR3 length: 12 amino acids. Per germline, CDR1 SEHNR and CDR2 FQNEAQ (reference sequence). The sequenced CDR3 bases are TGTGCCAGCAGCCAGGGGGAACAGCCC. This codes for CASSQGEQP. The full-length CDR3 reads as CASSQGEQPQHF. Full variable domain (remainder filled in from reference TRBV7-9 and TRBJ1-5): DTGVSQNPRHKITKRGQNVTFRCDPISEHNRLYWYRQTLGQGPEFLTYFQNEAQLEKSRLLSDRFSAERPKGSFSTLEIQRTEQGDSAMYLCASSQGEQPQHFGDGTRLSIL.

To note about this clone: From the germline J gene comes the end of the CDR3, since the read stops 3 residues before it. V usage is TRBV7-9 and J usage is TRBJ2-7, with a tentative D call TRBD2 (6 bases). Trimming left V 5 bases short and J 1 base short, with 9 bases between. CDR3 length: 13 amino acids. The germline CDR1 and CDR2 sequences are SEHNR and FQNEAQ (reference sequence). CDR3 sequence: CASSRAGSYEQYF. The CDR3 DNA, read in part, is TGTGCCAGCAGCCGGGCGGGGTCCTACGAG.

Comments on this clone: The CDR3 end falls 3 residues outside the read, so it is completed with the germline J gene. The chain employs TRBV5-5 and TRBJ1-4; 11 bases agree with TRBD1. Germline trimming cut 6 bases from V and 7 bases from J; bases unmatched to any gene: 8. The V gene's germline CDR1 is SGHKS and CDR2 YYEKEE (reference sequence). The CDR3 has 15 amino acids. This CDR3 reads CASTPDGTGGEKLFF. Incomplete CDR3 DNA: TGTGCCAGCACCCCGGACGGGACAGGGGGTGAAAAA.

With regard to this clone: Sequencing ends 3 residues short of the CDR3 end; the germline J gene provides the rest. The rearrangement joins TRBV30 to TRBJ2-7; D remains unclear. The CDR3 runs 12 residues. V was shortened by 1 base and J by 2 bases, with 6 bases between the two germline ends. Germline CDR1 reads GTSNPN; CDR2 reads SVGIG (reference sequence). CDR3 DNA (partial): TGTGCCTGGAGTGACCTACCCTACGAG. Translation gives CAWSDLPYE. The full CDR3 is CAWSDLPYEQYF.